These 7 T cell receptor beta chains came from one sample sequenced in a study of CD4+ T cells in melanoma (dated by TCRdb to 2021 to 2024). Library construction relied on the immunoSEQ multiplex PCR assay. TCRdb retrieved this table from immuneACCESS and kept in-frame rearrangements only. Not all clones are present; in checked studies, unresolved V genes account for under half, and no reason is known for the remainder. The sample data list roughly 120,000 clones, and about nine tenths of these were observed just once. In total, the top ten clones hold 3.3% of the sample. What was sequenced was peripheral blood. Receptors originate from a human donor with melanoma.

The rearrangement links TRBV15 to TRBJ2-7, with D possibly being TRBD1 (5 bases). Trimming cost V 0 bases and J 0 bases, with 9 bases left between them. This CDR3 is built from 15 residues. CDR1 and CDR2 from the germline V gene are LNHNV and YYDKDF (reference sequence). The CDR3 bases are TGTGCCACCAGCAGAGATTTAGGGGCCTCCTACGAGCAGTACTTC. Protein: CATSRDLGASYEQYF.

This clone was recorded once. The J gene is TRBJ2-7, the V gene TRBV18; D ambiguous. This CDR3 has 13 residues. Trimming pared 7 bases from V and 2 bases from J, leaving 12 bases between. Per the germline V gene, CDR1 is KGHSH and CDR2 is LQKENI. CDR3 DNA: TGTGCCAGCTTATCGGGCCCTCCCTACGAGCAGTACTTC. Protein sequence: CASLSGPPYEQYF.

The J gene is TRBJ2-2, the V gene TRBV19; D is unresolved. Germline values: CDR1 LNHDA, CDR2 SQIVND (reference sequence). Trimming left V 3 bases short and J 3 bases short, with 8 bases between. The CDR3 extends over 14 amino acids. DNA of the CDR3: TGTGCCAGTAGTATCGGTCAGGACACCGGGGAGCTGTTTTTT. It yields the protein CASSIGQDTGELFF.

CDR3 nucleotide sequence: TGTGCCACCAGCAGAGGGAGAGGGACAGGGGGCACAGATACGCAGTATTTT. It codes for CATSRGRGTGGTDTQYF. This chain connects TRBV15 to TRBJ2-3, with TRBD1 identical over 10 bases. The germline CDR1 and CDR2 sequences are LNHNV and YYDKDF (reference sequence). The CDR3 covers 17 residues. The junction had 5 bases not matched to a gene; V was cut back by 1 base and J by 1 base.

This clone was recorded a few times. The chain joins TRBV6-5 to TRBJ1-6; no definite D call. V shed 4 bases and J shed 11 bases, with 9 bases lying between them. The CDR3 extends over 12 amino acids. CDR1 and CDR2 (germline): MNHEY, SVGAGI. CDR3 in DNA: TGTGCCAGCAGTTCCCAAGGCGCACCCCTCCACTTT. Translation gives CASSSQGAPLHF.

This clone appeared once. The DNA for the CDR3 is TGTGCCAGCAGCTTAGATCCGGGGGTCACAGATACGCAGTATTTT. This translates into CASSLDPGVTDTQYF. The chain uses TRBV7-2 and TRBJ2-3; tentative D call: TRBD2 (6 bases). Per germline, CDR1 SGHTA and CDR2 FQGNSA. The CDR3 spans 15 residues. Trimming removed 1 base at V and 2 bases at J, with 10 bases between.

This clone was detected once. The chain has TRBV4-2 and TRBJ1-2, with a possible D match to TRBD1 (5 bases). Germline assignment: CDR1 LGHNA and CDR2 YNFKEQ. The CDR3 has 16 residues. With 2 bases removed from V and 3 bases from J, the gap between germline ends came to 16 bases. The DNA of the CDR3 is TGTGCCAGCAGCCAAAAAAGCGGGGGGACGGACTATGGCTACACCTTC. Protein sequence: CASSQKSGGTDYGYTF.